Listed below are T cell receptor beta chains from one sample, sequenced in a study of shared clonotypes between healthy human individuals. Sequencing was performed with immunoSEQ multiplex PCR; in TCRdb, only in-frame clones are kept and a portion is missing. The sample lists more than 2,000,000 clones; 90% to 95% were seen once. Sequencing was carried out using naive CD4+ T cells from PBMCs. The receptors shown here come from a young man in good health. Some clones in this sample may be carry-over from other donors' samples. The CDR3 runs from the conserved cysteine through the conserved F or W. A D gene is named only where the DNA matches it firmly. Size values are once, few and many counts, or a class for expanded clones, and some rows have none.

j_call	clone_size	v_call	d_call	cdr3_aa	cdr3_nt
TRBJ1-2	-	TRBV6-4	-	CASRRSRGHWGYTF	TGTGCCAGCAGGAGGTCCAGGGGCCATTGGGGCTACACCTTC
TRBJ2-1	-	TRBV2	TRBD1	CATQGVGNEQFF	TGTGCCACACAGGGGGTTGGAAATGAGCAGTTCTTC
TRBJ2-3	-	TRBV5-1	TRBD2	CASSEGLGNTDTQYF	TGCGCCAGCAGCGAGGGACTAGGGAATACAGATACGCAGTATTTT
TRBJ2-7	-	TRBV7-3	-	CASSLGTGGEQYF	TGTGCCAGCAGCTTAGGTACAGGTGGAGAGCAGTACTTC
TRBJ1-5	-	TRBV7-2	-	CASSVLLGVHQPQHF	TGTGCCAGCAGCGTACTCCTTGGGGTGCACCAGCCCCAGCATTTT
TRBJ1-2	-	TRBV9	-	CASSVEGVGYGYTF	TGTGCCAGCAGCGTAGAAGGGGTTGGCTATGGCTACACCTTC
TRBJ2-1	-	TRBV28	TRBD2	CASSGGASGSGEQFF	TGTGCCAGCAGTGGAGGGGCTAGCGGGAGCGGTGAGCAGTTCTTC
TRBJ1-2	-	TRBV6-1	-	CASIDLSPNYGYTF	TGTGCCAGCATAGACCTAAGTCCTAACTATGGCTACACCTTC
TRBJ2-3	-	TRBV28	-	CASSPTPGDTQYF	TGTGCCAGCAGTCCCACCCCCGGGGATACGCAGTATTTT
TRBJ1-1	-	TRBV19	-	CASSEGRRTGVNTEAFF	TGTGCCAGTAGTGAGGGGAGGCGTACGGGGGTGAACACTGAAGCTTTCTTT
TRBJ1-6	-	TRBV28	TRBD1	CASSSMKGAWGPLHF	TGTGCCAGCAGTTCGATGAAGGGGGCTTGGGGACCCCTCCACTTT
TRBJ1-2	-	TRBV9	-	CASSVAAGYGYTF	TGTGCCAGCAGCGTAGCGGCAGGTTATGGCTACACCTTC
TRBJ2-1	few	TRBV6-5	-	CASSYDSYNEQFF	TGTGCCAGCAGTTACGACAGCTACAATGAGCAGTTCTTC
TRBJ2-5	-	TRBV7-9	TRBD1	CASSLGAGGRETQYF	TGTGCCAGCAGCTTAGGGGCAGGGGGCCGGGAGACCCAGTACTTC
TRBJ1-1	-	TRBV19	TRBD1	CASSWTGLNTEAFF	TGTGCCAGTAGTTGGACAGGTTTAAACACTGAAGCTTTCTTT
TRBJ2-4	-	TRBV5-1	TRBD1	CASSLLPGQLGNIQYF	TGCGCCAGCAGCTTGCTTCCGGGACAGTTGGGGAACATTCAGTACTTC
TRBJ1-3	-	TRBV4-1	-	CASSLAWGQSSGNTIYF	TGCGCCAGCAGCCTCGCGTGGGGGCAGAGTTCTGGAAACACCATATATTTT
TRBJ2-5	-	TRBV19	-	CASTLRGSKGETQYF	TGTGCCAGTACCCTACGTGGGTCCAAGGGAGAGACCCAGTACTTC
TRBJ2-7	-	TRBV18	-	CASSPEDGSYEQYF	TGTGCCAGCTCACCGGAGGACGGCTCCTACGAGCAGTACTTC
TRBJ2-7	-	TRBV9	TRBD1	CASSVGPGGYEQYF	TGTGCCAGCAGCGTAGGTCCAGGGGGCTACGAGCAGTACTTC
TRBJ1-1	once	TRBV6-5	TRBD1	CASSPRPGQLTEAFF	TGTGCCAGCAGTCCCAGGCCGGGACAGCTCACTGAAGCTTTCTTT
TRBJ1-5	once	TRBV19	-	CASTTGGGFSQPQHF	TGTGCCAGTACCACCGGGGGGGGGTTTAGTCAGCCCCAGCATTTT
TRBJ2-1	-	TRBV7-9	TRBD2	CASSLIAGAYNEQFF	TGTGCCAGCAGCTTAATCGCGGGAGCCTACAATGAGCAGTTCTTC
TRBJ2-1	-	TRBV29-1	-	CSVNLPSEEQFF	TGCAGCGTCAACCTTCCTAGTGAAGAGCAGTTCTTC
TRBJ1-4	-	TRBV6-6	TRBD1	CASSWGTGDTNEKLFF	TGTGCCAGCAGTTGGGGAACAGGGGATACTAATGAAAAACTGTTTTTT
TRBJ2-7	-	TRBV7-9	-	CASSLVGTLSYEQYF	TGTGCCAGCAGCTTAGTGGGTACGCTGAGCTACGAGCAGTACTTC
TRBJ1-4	-	TRBV18	TRBD1	CASSPRQGGEEKLFF	TGTGCCAGCTCACCCAGACAGGGGGGTGAGGAAAAACTGTTTTTT
TRBJ1-2	-	TRBV4-1	-	CASSPSSTGLNYGYTF	TGCGCCAGCAGCCCTAGTTCGACAGGACTTAACTATGGCTACACCTTC
TRBJ2-7	-	TRBV5-4	TRBD1	CASRGDSAAYEQYF	TGTGCCAGCAGGGGGGACAGCGCTGCTTACGAGCAGTACTTC
TRBJ2-3	-	TRBV5-1	-	CASSFAYARTDTQYF	TGCGCCAGCAGTTTCGCCTACGCCCGGACAGATACGCAGTATTTT
TRBJ1-5	-	TRBV4-2	TRBD1	CASSLGTGVNQPQHF	TGTGCCAGCAGCCTCGGGACAGGGGTCAATCAGCCCCAGCATTTT
TRBJ1-1	few	TRBV19	-	CASSLLHGEGKAFF	TGTGCCAGTAGTCTCCTCCACGGGGAGGGGAAAGCTTTCTTT
TRBJ1-1	-	TRBV6-5	TRBD1	CASSYSSVGQGAFF	TGTGCCAGCAGTTACTCGAGTGTCGGACAGGGGGCTTTCTTT
TRBJ2-7	-	TRBV28	-	CASLTGSYEQYF	TGTGCCAGCCTGACAGGTTCCTACGAGCAGTACTTC
TRBJ1-2	few	TRBV7-9	-	CASSLGGSATNYGYTF	TGTGCCAGCAGCTTAGGTGGCAGCGCCACTAACTATGGCTACACCTTC
TRBJ1-6	-	TRBV27	TRBD1	CASSPDREAFSPLHF	TGTGCCAGCAGCCCCGACAGGGAAGCTTTTTCACCCCTCCACTTT
TRBJ1-2	-	TRBV6-6	TRBD1	CASSQNRGWDGYTF	TGTGCCAGCAGTCAAAACAGGGGGTGGGATGGCTACACCTTC
TRBJ1-1	few	TRBV7-6	-	CASSFWPQGMGTEAFF	TGTGCCAGCAGCTTTTGGCCCCAAGGGATGGGCACTGAAGCTTTCTTT
TRBJ1-2	-	TRBV11-2	-	CASSFGQTHYGYTF	TGTGCCAGCAGCTTCGGACAGACCCACTATGGCTACACCTTC
TRBJ2-5	-	TRBV7-8	TRBD2	CASSTERGDRETQYF	TGTGCCAGCAGCACTGAGCGGGGAGATCGGGAGACCCAGTACTTC